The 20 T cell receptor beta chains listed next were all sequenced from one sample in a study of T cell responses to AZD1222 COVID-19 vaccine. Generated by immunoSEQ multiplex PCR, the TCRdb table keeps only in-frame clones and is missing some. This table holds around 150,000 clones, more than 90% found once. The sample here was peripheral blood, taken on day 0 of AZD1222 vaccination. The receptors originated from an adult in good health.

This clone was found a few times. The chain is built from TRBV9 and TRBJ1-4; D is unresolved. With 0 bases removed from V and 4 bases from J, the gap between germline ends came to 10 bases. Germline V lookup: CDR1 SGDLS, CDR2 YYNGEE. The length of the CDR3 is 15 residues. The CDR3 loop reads CASSVAAGINEKLFF. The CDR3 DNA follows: TGTGCCAGCAGCGTAGCAGCGGGAATTAATGAAAAACTGTTTTTT.

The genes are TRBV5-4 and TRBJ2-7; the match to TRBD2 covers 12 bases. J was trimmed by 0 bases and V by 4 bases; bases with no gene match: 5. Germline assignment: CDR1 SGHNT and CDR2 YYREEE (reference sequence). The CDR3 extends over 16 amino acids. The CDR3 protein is CASSHGLAGPSYEQYF. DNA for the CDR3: TGTGCCAGCAGCCACGGACTAGCGGGACCCTCCTACGAGCAGTACTTC.

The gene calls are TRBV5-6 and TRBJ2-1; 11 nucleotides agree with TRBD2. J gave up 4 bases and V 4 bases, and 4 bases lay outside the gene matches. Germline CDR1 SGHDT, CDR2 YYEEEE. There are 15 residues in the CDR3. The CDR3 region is CASSPGTSGYNEQFF. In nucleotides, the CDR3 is TGTGCCAGCAGCCCGGGGACTAGCGGATACAATGAGCAGTTCTTC.

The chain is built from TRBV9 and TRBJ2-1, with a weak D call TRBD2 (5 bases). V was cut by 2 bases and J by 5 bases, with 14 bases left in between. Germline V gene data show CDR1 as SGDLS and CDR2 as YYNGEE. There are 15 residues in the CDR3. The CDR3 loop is CASSVSVHHHNEQFF. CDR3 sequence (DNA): TGTGCCAGCAGCGTTAGCGTCCACCATCACAATGAGCAGTTCTTC. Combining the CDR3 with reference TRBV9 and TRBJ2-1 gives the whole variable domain DSGVTQTPKHLITATGQRVTLRCSPRSGDLSVYWYQQSLDQGLQFLIQYYNGEERAKGNILERFSAQQFPDLHSELNLSSLELGDSALYFCASSVSVHHHNEQFFGPGTRLTVL.

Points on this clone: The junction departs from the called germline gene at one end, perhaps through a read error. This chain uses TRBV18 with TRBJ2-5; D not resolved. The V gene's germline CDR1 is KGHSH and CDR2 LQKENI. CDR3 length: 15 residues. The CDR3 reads CASSPSPGAQATQYF. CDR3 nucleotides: TGTGCCAGCTCACCATCCCCAGGTGCCCAAGCGACCCAGTACTTC.

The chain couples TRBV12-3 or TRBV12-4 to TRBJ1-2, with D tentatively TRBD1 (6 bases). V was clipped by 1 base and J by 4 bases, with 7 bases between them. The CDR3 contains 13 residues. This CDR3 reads CASSLEGGYGYTF. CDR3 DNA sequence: TGTGCCAGCAGTTTAGAAGGGGGCTATGGCTACACCTTC.

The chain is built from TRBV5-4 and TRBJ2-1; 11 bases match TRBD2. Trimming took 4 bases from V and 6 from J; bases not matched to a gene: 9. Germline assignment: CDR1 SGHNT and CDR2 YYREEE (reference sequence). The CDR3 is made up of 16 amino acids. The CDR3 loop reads CASSPGGSGGANEQFF. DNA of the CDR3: TGTGCCAGCAGCCCGGGTGGTAGCGGGGGGGCCAATGAGCAGTTCTTC.

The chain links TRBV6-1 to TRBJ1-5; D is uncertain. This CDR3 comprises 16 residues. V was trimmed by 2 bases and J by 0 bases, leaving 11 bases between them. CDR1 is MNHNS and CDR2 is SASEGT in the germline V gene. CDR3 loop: CASSELVGYSNQPQHF. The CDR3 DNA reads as TGTGCCAGCAGTGAATTGGTTGGTTATAGCAATCAGCCCCAGCATTTT.

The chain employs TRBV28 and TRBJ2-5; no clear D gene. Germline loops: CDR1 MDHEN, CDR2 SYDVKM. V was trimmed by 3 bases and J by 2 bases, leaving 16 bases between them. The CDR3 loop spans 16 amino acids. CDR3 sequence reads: CASSLPGRPKQETQYF. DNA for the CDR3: TGTGCCAGCAGTTTGCCGGGCCGCCCGAAACAAGAGACCCAGTACTTC.

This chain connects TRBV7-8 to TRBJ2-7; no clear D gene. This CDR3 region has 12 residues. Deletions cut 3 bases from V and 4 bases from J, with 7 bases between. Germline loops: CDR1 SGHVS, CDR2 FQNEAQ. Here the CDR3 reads CASSFLGYEQYF. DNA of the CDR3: TGTGCCAGCAGCTTCCTGGGGTACGAGCAGTACTTC.

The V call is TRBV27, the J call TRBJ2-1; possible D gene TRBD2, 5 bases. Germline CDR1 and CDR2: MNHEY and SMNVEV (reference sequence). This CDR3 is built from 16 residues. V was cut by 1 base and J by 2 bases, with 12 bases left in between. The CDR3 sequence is CASSLWGDNPYNEQFF. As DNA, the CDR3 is TGTGCCAGCAGTTTATGGGGAGACAACCCCTACAATGAGCAGTTCTTC.

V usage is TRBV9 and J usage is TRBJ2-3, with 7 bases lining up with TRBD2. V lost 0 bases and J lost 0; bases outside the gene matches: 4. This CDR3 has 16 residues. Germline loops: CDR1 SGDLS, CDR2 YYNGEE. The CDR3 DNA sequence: TGTGCCAGCAGCGTAGCTTCGCGGGGGAGCACAGATACGCAGTATTTT. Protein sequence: CASSVASRGSTDTQYF.

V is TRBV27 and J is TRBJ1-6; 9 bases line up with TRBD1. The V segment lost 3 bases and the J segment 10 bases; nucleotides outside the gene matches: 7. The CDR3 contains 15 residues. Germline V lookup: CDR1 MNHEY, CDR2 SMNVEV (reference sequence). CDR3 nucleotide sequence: TGTGCCAGCAGTTTCCCCGGACAGGGGTCGTCACCCCTCCACTTT. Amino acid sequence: CASSFPGQGSSPLHF.

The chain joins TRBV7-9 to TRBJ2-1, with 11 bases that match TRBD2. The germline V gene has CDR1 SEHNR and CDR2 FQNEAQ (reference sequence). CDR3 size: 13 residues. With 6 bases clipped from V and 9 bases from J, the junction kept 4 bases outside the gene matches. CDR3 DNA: TGTGCCAGCAGGACTAGCGGGGATAGTGAGCAGTTCTTC. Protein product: CASRTSGDSEQFF. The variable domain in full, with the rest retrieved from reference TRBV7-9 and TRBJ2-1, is DTGVSQNPRHKITKRGQNVTFRCDPISEHNRLYWYRQTLGQGPEFLTYFQNEAQLEKSRLLSDRFSAERPKGSFSTLEIQRTEQGDSAMYLCASRTSGDSEQFFGPGTRLTVL.

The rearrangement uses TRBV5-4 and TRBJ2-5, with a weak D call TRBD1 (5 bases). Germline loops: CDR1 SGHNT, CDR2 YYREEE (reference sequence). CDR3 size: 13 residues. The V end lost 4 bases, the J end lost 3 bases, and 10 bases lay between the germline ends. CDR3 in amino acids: CASSLLTEETQYF. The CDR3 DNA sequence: TGTGCCAGCAGCCTACTGACAGAAGAGACCCAGTACTTC. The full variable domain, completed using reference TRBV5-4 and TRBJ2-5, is ETGVTQSPTHLIKTRGQQVTLRCSSQSGHNTVSWYQQALGQGPQFIFQYYREEENGRGNFPPRFSGLQFPNYSSELNVNALELDDSALYLCASSLLTEETQYFGPGTRLLVL.

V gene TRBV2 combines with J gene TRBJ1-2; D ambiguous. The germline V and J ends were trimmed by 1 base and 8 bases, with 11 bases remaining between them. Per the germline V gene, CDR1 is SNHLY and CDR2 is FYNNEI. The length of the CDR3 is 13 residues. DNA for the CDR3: TGTGCCAGCAGTGAAGAGGTACGAAGGGGCTACACCTTC. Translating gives CASSEEVRRGYTF.

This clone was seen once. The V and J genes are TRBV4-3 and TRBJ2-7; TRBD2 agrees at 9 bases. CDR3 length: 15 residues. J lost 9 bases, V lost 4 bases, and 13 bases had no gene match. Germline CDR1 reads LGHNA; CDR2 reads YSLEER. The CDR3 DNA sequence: TGCGCCAGCAGCCCTGCCGGTAGCGGGAGTTTGGGGCAGTACTTC. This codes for CASSPAGSGSLGQYF.

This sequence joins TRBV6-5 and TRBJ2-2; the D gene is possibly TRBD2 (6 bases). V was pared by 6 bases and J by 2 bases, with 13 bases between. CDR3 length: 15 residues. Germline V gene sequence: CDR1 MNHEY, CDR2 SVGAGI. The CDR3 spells CASSRLGLNTGELFF. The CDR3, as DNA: TGTGCCAGCAGCCGCCTGGGACTCAACACCGGGGAGCTGTTTTTT.

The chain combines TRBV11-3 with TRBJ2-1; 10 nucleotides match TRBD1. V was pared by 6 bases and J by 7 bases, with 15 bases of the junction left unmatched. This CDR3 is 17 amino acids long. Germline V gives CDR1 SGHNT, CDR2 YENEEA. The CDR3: CASSAGQGTSGANEQFF. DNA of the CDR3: TGTGCCAGCAGTGCGGGACAGGGGACGAGCGGGGCGAATGAGCAGTTCTTC.

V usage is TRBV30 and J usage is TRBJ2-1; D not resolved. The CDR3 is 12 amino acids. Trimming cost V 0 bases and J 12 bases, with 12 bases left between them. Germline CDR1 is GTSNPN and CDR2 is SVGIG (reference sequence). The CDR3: CAWSVGFGGQFF. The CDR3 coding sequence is TGTGCCTGGAGTGTAGGTTTCGGTGGGCAGTTCTTC. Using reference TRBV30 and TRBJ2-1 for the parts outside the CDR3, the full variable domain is SQTIHQWPATLVQPVGSPLSLECTVEGTSNPNLYWYRQAAGRGLQLLFYSVGIGQISSEVPQNLSASRPQDRQFILSSKKLLLSDSGFYLCAWSVGFGGQFFGPGTRLTVL.